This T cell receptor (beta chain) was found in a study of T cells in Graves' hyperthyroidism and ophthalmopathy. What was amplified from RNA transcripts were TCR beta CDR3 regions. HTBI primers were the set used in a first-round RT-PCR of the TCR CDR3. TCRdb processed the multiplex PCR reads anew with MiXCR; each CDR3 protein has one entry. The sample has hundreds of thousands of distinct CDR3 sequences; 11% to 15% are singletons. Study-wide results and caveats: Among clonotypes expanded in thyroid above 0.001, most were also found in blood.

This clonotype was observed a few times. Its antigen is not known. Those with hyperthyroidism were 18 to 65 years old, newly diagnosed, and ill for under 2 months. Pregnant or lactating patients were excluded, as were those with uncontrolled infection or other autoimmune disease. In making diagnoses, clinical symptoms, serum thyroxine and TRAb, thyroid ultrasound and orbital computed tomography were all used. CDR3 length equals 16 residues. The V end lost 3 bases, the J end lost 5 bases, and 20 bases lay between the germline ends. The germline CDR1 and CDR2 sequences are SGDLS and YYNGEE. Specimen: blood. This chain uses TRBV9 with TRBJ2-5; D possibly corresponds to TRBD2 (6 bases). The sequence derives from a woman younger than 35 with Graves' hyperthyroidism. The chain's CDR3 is CASSATNWARGETQYF. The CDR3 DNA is TGTGCCAGCAGCGCGACGAACTGGGCCCGGGGGGAGACCCAGTACTTC. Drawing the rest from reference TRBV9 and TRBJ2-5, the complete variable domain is DSGVTQTPKHLITATGQRVTLRCSPRSGDLSVYWYQQSLDQGLQFLIQYYNGEERAKGNILERFSAQQFPDLHSELNLSSLELGDSALYFCASSATNWARGETQYFGPGTRLLVL.